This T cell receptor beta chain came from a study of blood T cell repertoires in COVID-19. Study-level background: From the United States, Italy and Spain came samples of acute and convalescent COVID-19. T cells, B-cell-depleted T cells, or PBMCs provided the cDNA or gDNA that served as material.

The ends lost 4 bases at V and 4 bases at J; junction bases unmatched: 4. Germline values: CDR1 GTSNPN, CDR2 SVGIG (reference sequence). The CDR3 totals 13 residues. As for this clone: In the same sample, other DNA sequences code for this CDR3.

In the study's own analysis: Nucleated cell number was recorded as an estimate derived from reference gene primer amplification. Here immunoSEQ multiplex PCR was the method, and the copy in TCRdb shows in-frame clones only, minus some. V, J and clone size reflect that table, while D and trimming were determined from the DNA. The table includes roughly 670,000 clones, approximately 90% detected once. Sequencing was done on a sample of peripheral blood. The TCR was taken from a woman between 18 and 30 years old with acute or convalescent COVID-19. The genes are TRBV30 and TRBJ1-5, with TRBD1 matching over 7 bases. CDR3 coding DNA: TGTGCCTGGAACCGGGACAGTAATCAGCCCCAGCATTTT. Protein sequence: CAWNRDSNQPQHF.